This T cell receptor (beta chain) is from a study of blood T cell repertoires in COVID-19. Study-level background: Researchers got acute and convalescent COVID-19 samples from the United States, Italy and Spain. From T cells, B-cell-depleted T cells, or PBMCs came the material, which was cDNA or gDNA.

The table came from immunoSEQ multiplex PCR; TCRdb's copy has only in-frame clones and leaves some out. The profile covers under 200,000 clones, with about 87% appearing a single time and 3% to 4% taken by the ten largest. In germline, CDR1 is DFQATT, CDR2 SNEGSKA (reference sequence). Losses at the gene ends were 5 bases for V and 8 bases for J; bases not matched to a gene: 5. The CDR3 covers 11 residues. The TCR sequence derives from a woman aged 55-69 years who had recovered from COVID-19. The V gene is TRBV20-1, the J gene TRBJ2-7; 8 bases are a match to TRBD1. Sequencing was performed on peripheral blood. The CDR3 sequence is CSAWDRRKQYF. CDR3 sequence (DNA): TGCAGTGCTTGGGACAGGCGGAAGCAGTACTTC.